The present entry profiles one T cell receptor beta chain with its context. Generated by immunoSEQ multiplex PCR, the TCRdb table keeps only in-frame clones and is missing some. The sample includes about 55,000 clones, around 90% of them seen just once. The data stem from a study of T cell changes during pregnancy in multiple sclerosis. The germline V and J ends were trimmed by 6 bases and 0 bases, with 12 bases remaining between them. Per the germline V gene, CDR1 is MNHNS and CDR2 is SASEGT. The CDR3 totals 14 residues. Here the sequenced sample was CD4+ T cells from peripheral blood mononuclear cells, taken in the first trimester of pregnancy. The sequence was collected from a female donor with multiple sclerosis, enrolled in a pregnancy study. This rearrangement joins TRBV6-1 to TRBJ2-7; TRBD1 is a possible D gene (7 bases). CDR3 sequence reads: CASRGGQDSYEQYF. The CDR3, as DNA: TGTGCCAGCAGGGGAGGACAGGACTCCTACGAGCAGTACTTC.